This entry concerns a single TCR beta chain. Its antigen is unidentified. The record originates from a study of a mutant IDH1 vaccine in newly diagnosed glioma. Across the whole study: Vaccines began 4-6 weeks after radiotherapy alone, or with temozolomide cycles. Earlier treatment was radiotherapy, temozolomide, or both, with most getting both.

Profiling relied on immunoSEQ multiplex PCR, and the TCRdb table lists in-frame clones only, not all of them. Seen here are around 56,000 clones, about 81% observed once, and the top ten hold about 8.1%. Time point indicated: week 23, last vaccination. Topical imiquimod was applied with each vaccine dose, which held 300 ug of mutant IDH1 20-mer peptide. Donors had new IDH1-mutant astrocytomas of WHO grade 3 or 4 (ATRX-lost). Germline V gene sequence: CDR1 SGHDT, CDR2 YYEEEE. V was shortened by 0 bases and J by 4 bases, with 16 bases between the two germline ends. The CDR3 covers 17 residues. Study results and limitations: Detectable vaccine-induced immune responses arose in roughly 93% of patients.

This TCR came from a woman in her forties with glioma. Some clones in this sample may be carry-over from other donors' samples. This sequence joins TRBV5-6 and TRBJ1-4; TRBD1 is a possible D gene (5 bases). Source: PBMCs, taken from a glioma patient whose treatment included an IDH1 peptide vaccine. In DNA, the CDR3 is TGTGCCAGCAGCTTGGTGGCCCGAAGGGGCCTTAATGAAAAACTGTTTTTT. Amino acids: CASSLVARRGLNEKLFF.